This entry lists 2 T cell receptor beta chains sequenced from one sample in a study of blood T cell repertoires in COVID-19. Assay: immunoSEQ multiplex PCR; the TCRdb copy retains only in-frame clones and omits some. This sample yields 93,000 or so clones, of which about 80% are seen a single time; 13% belongs to the top ten. The sequenced sample consisted of peripheral blood. These receptors were collected from a human donor in a cohort sampled during active or convalescent COVID-19.

The chain couples TRBV7-2 to TRBJ2-2; 10 nucleotides match TRBD2. V lost 2 bases and J lost 6; bases outside the gene matches: 0. The germline gives CDR1 SGHTA, CDR2 FQGNSA. The CDR3 consists of 14 residues. The CDR3 nucleotides are TGTGCCAGCAGCTTACTAGCGGGGGCCGGGGAGCTGTTTTTT. Amino acids: CASSLLAGAGELFF.

The V gene is TRBV19, the J gene TRBJ1-2; D may be TRBD1 (6 bases). Germline V CDR1 and CDR2: LNHDA, SQIVND (reference sequence). The CDR3 contains 13 residues. Trimming left V 6 bases short and J 8 bases short, with 16 bases between. DNA for the CDR3: TGTGCCAGTAGACCGATAGGGGGACGGGGCTACACCTTC. This encodes CASRPIGGRGYTF.